A single T cell receptor beta chain is shown here with its context. It lacks a known antigen. No much larger clone is present one base from it, and per-base qualities are unavailable. The sample belongs to a study of post-analysis software for immune sequencing data (dated by TCRdb to 2015 to 2017). Looking at the study overall: Relapsing-remitting, secondary progressive and progressive-relapsing multiple sclerosis were recorded as disease courses, and subtype annotation was lacking for some patients. Patient repertoires were compared against about a dozen previously published healthy control repertoires from donors aged about 6 to 26 years. A subset of samples was prepared in parallel using single-end sample barcoding, then pooled and co-amplified after Illumina adapter ligation. General findings and caveats noted by the study authors: Significantly lower normalized Chao1 diversity was found in multiple sclerosis patients than in controls, suggesting substantial peripheral T-cell clonal expansion. Direct clustering with F measure revealed strong co-clustering of samples prepared in the same batch, which led to a batch-effect correction. The control group was slightly older than the multiple sclerosis patient group. A few TRBV segments, including TRBV5-6, TRBV5-1 and TRBV20-1, were significantly more frequent in patients than controls.

The library was produced with PCR. Reads for this sample came from an Illumina HiSeq 2500. To reduce PCR and sequencing biases, unique molecular identifiers were built into the TCR beta cDNA libraries. Per 1 to 10 million input T cells, roughly 0.5 million cDNA molecules were obtained, such that each molecule approximated one T cell. The patient libraries were prepared and sequenced with the same protocol used for the earlier healthy control dataset. Samples belonging to the same batch were prepared together, multiplexed and sequenced on a shared HiSeq lane. As for how the authors treated the data: Raw barcoded reads were processed with MIGEC, discarding single-read molecular identifier groups before consensus assembly and CDR3 extraction. Clonotype tables were post-analysed with VDJtools, and diversity was normalized by down-sampling all datasets to the smallest sample size. Repertoire overlap clustering matched CDR3 amino acid but not nucleotide sequences to correct batch-related cross-sample contamination. Using fastp at Q25 and MiXCR, TCRdb reprocessed the public reads and kept productive beta chains. Each entry merges the rows of one CDR3 protein and shows their most common DNA and genes. TCRdb, not the original authors, processed these V and J calls. This sample has 750,000 to 950,000 distinct CDR3 sequences in its table, and roughly half of those were observed once. Of the sample, about 4.8% is held by the ten largest clones.

The germline V and J ends show losses of 7 bases and 4 bases respectively, and no gene match explains 4 bases of the junction. The CDR3 contains 13 residues, cysteine and phenylalanine counted. The entry retains the CDR3 DNA only, 39 bases that are in frame from base 1. The germline V gene (reference sequence) supplies CDR1 SEHNR and CDR2 FQNEAQ. TCR beta repertoires were profiled from peripheral blood of roughly twelve young patients with multiple sclerosis to demonstrate the VDJtools post-analysis software. The patients with multiple sclerosis were children and adolescents between roughly 6 and 17 years of age.

The sample comprised blood. The clonotype originates from a girl aged 10 to 17 with multiple sclerosis. In this chain, TRBV7-9 is recombined with TRBJ1-1; 9 nucleotides in the junction match TRBD1. The DNA sequence follows: TGTGCCAGCACCCAGACAGGGGGCACTGAAGCTTTCTTT. Its protein is CASTQTGGTEAFF.